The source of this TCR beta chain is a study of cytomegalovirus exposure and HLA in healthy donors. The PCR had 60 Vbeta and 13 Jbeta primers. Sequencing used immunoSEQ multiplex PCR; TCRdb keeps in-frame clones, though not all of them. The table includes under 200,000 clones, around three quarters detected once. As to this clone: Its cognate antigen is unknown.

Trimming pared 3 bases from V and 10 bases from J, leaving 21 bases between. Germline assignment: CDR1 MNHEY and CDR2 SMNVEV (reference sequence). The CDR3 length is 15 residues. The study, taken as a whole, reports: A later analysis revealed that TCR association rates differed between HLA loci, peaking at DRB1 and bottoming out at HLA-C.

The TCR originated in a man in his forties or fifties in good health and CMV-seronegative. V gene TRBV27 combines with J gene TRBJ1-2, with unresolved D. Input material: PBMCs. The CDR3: CASSFFGELTNAYTF. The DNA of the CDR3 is TGTGCCAGCAGTTTCTTTGGGGAACTGACTAATGCCTACACCTTC.